The 20 T cell receptor beta chains reported below all come from one sample, sequenced in a study of blood T cell repertoires in COVID-19. This table comes from immunoSEQ multiplex PCR, and its TCRdb copy is limited to in-frame clones, with some not included. The data contain 150,000 to 200,000 clones, about 86% of them singletons. The specimen sequenced was peripheral blood. All receptors come from a woman at least 80 years old with acute or convalescent COVID-19.

The genes are TRBV19 and TRBJ2-7, with TRBD2 identical over 9 bases. This CDR3 is built from 15 residues. Germline-derived CDR1 and CDR2 are LNHDA and SQIVND (reference sequence). V lost 3 bases to trimming and J lost 2 bases; unmatched junction nucleotides: 5. The CDR3 DNA reads as TGTGCCAGTAGTATTGTGGCTAGCGGGGCCTACGAGCAGTACTTC. This gives the protein CASSIVASGAYEQYF.

This clone has just one count. The J gene is TRBJ2-5, the V gene TRBV5-1, with 7 bases matching TRBD2. V dropped 4 bases and J dropped 2; count of bases not matched to a gene: 17. The CDR3 totals 18 residues. Germline V CDR1 and CDR2: SGHRS, YFSETQ. CDR3 sequence: CASSPGGRAFTPQETQYF. The CDR3 nucleotides are TGCGCCAGCAGCCCAGGTGGGAGGGCCTTTACCCCTCAAGAGACCCAGTACTTC.

This clone was detected only once. The rearrangement links TRBV6-5 to TRBJ2-7, with D perhaps TRBD1 (6 bases). Germline CDR1 MNHEY, CDR2 SVGAGI. Trimming cost V 2 bases and J 4 bases, with 12 bases left between them. The CDR3 totals 14 residues. In DNA form, the CDR3 reads TGTGCCAGCAGTTACAATTGGGGGCCGTACGAGCAGTACTTC. Protein product: CASSYNWGPYEQYF.

The V call is TRBV11-2, the J call TRBJ1-5; D gene ambiguous. The CDR3 contains 16 residues. The V and J ends lost 1 base and 2 bases respectively, with 12 bases between them. Germline V gene data show CDR1 as SGHAT and CDR2 as FQNNGV. CDR3 loop: CASSLGANSRNQPQHF. The CDR3 DNA is TGTGCCAGCAGCTTAGGCGCCAACAGTCGCAATCAGCCCCAGCATTTT.

The V and J genes are TRBV3-1 (or the pseudogene TRBV3-2) and TRBJ2-1, with 11 bases aligning to TRBD2. Germline loops: CDR1 LGHDT, CDR2 YNNKEL (reference sequence). This CDR3 comprises 16 residues. Losses at the gene ends were 5 bases for V and 1 base for J; bases not matched to a gene: 4. CDR3 loop: CASSLAGGQSYNEQFF. The CDR3 DNA reads as TGTGCCAGCAGCTTAGCGGGGGGGCAGTCCTACAATGAGCAGTTCTTC.

The chain is built from TRBV18 and TRBJ1-5, with 8 bases that match TRBD1. Losses at the gene ends were 4 bases for V and 4 bases for J; bases not matched to a gene: 12. CDR1 is KGHSH, CDR2 LQKENI, per germline. This CDR3 contains 17 residues. DNA of the CDR3: TGTGCCAGCTCACTTAAATCGGACAGGGTTGGAAATCAGCCCCAGCATTTT. It codes for CASSLKSDRVGNQPQHF.

The chain links TRBV14 to TRBJ2-6; D not certain. Germline V CDR1 and CDR2: SGHDN, FVKESK. Trimming cost V 2 bases and J 0 bases, with 2 bases left between them. The CDR3 is 14 residues long. CDR3 DNA sequence: TGTGCCAGCAGCCAATACTCTGGGGCCAACGTCCTGACTTTC. Amino acids: CASSQYSGANVLTF.

Only a few counts were recorded for this clone. The CDR3 spells CASEISIYNSPLHF. CDR3 DNA: TGTGCCAGTGAAATCAGTATATATAATTCACCCCTCCACTTT. J is TRBJ1-6 and V is TRBV2; D call uncertain. The germline V and J ends were trimmed by 9 bases and 4 bases, with 13 bases remaining between them. Germline V gene lookup returns CDR1 SNHLY and CDR2 FYNNEI. This CDR3 region has 14 residues. The complete variable domain, with remaining parts taken from reference TRBV2 and TRBJ1-6, reads EPEVTQTPSHQVTQMGQEVILRCVPISNHLYFYWYRQILGQKVEFLVSFYNNEISEKSEIFDDQFSVERPDGSNFTLKIRSTKLEDSAMYFCASEISIYNSPLHFGNGTRLTVT.

CDR3 DNA sequence: TGCACCAGCAGCCAACCGCTTAAAGGGGGTAATGAAAAACTGTTTTTT. Protein: CTSSQPLKGGNEKLFF. The gene calls are TRBV1 and TRBJ1-4; no DNA check was done on the table's D call, TRBD1. TRBV1 is deemed a pseudogene. The CDR3 runs 16 residues.

This clone was recorded only once. The V gene is TRBV25-1, the J gene TRBJ1-2; 7 nucleotides match TRBD1. Unmatched junction bases numbered 6, after V lost 5 bases and J lost 3 bases. The CDR3 sequence is 14 residues long. Germline V gene lookup returns CDR1 MGHDK and CDR2 SYGVNS. In nucleotides, the CDR3 is TGTGCCAGCAGTCCGGGGACAGTTTACTATGGCTACACCTTC. Translating it yields CASSPGTVYYGYTF.

This chain links TRBV28 with TRBJ2-5; D is ambiguous. The CDR3 has 13 residues. Trimming shortened V by 2 bases and J by 5 bases, and 9 bases separated the two germline ends. Per germline, CDR1 MDHEN and CDR2 SYDVKM. In DNA, the CDR3 is TGTGCCAGCAGTTTAGACACCCGGGAGACCCAGTACTTC. Amino acids: CASSLDTRETQYF.

The gene calls are TRBV1 and TRBJ2-1; the table's D call TRBD2 went unverified against the DNA. TRBV1 is a documented pseudogene. This CDR3 is built from 17 residues. CDR3 nucleotide sequence: TGCACCAGCAGCCAACCCCCACTAGCGGAAACTTACAATGAGCAGTTCTTC. Encoded protein: CTSSQPPLAETYNEQFF.

The rearrangement uses TRBV5-1 and TRBJ2-3; 11 bases map to TRBD1. CDR3 length equals 15 residues. V gave up 5 bases and J gave up 3 bases; unmatched junction bases: 5. Germline CDR1 is SGHRS and CDR2 is YFSETQ. The CDR3 DNA reads as TGCGCCAGCAGGCCGGGACAGGGGGTTACAGATACGCAGTATTTT. Amino acids: CASRPGQGVTDTQYF.

This chain joins TRBV18 and TRBJ2-3; D perhaps matches TRBD2 (6 bases). V dropped 6 bases and J dropped 5 bases, with 15 bases sitting between them. Germline V gene data show CDR1 as KGHSH and CDR2 as LQKENI. The CDR3 is 14 amino acids. The CDR3 DNA is TGTGCCAGCTCCGGGACTCAAGCGGGAGATACGCAGTATTTT. This translates into CASSGTQAGDTQYF.

This CDR3 reads CASSPAGGHTDTQYF. The CDR3 nucleotides read TGTGCCAGCAGCCCAGCGGGAGGGCACACAGATACGCAGTATTTT. The chain links TRBV28 to TRBJ2-3; 10 bases line up with TRBD2. CDR3 length: 15 amino acids. Germline lookup yields CDR1 MDHEN and CDR2 SYDVKM. The V segment lost 6 bases and the J segment 2 bases; nucleotides outside the gene matches: 5.

V usage is TRBV27 and J usage is TRBJ2-7; possibly TRBD1 for D (6 bases). Between the trimmed V and J ends, which lost 4 bases and 6 bases, there was a span of 19 bases. The length of the CDR3 is 15 residues. CDR1 and CDR2 (germline): MNHEY, SMNVEV (reference sequence). The CDR3 DNA reads as TGTGCCAGCAGTTCGAGGGGGACCGCCGCGATCGAGCAGTACTTC. This gives the protein CASSSRGTAAIEQYF.

The CDR3 DNA sequence: TGTGCCAGCAGCGCAAACGTAGCGGGGGGACATACGCAGTATTTT. This translates into CASSANVAGGHTQYF. V and J are TRBV7-9 and TRBJ2-3; 10 nucleotides line up with TRBD2. The V segment lost 5 bases and the J segment 7 bases; nucleotides outside the gene matches: 9. Germline lookup yields CDR1 SEHNR and CDR2 FQNEAQ (reference sequence). The CDR3 is made up of 15 amino acids.

DNA of the CDR3: TGTGCCAGCAGCAAAGTATGCGGACAGGGGGCGAGGAGCAATCAGCCCCAGCATTTT. This sequence encodes CASSKVCGQGARSNQPQHF. This chain joins TRBV21-1 and TRBJ1-5; the table's TRBD1 call for D was not verified on the DNA. TRBV21-1 is given as a pseudogene. The CDR3 contains 19 residues.

V and J are TRBV27 and TRBJ2-7, with 7 bases fitting TRBD1. Unmatched junction bases numbered 9, after V lost 7 bases and J lost 3 bases. This CDR3 is built from 14 residues. Germline CDR1 reads MNHEY; CDR2 reads SMNVEV (reference sequence). The CDR3 loop is CASKSGQSGYEQYF. For the CDR3, the DNA is TGTGCCAGCAAGTCGGGACAGTCCGGCTACGAGCAGTACTTC.

The chain links TRBV5-4 to TRBJ2-3; 7 nucleotides match TRBD2. The J segment lost 4 bases and the V segment lost 7 bases, leaving 6 bases of the junction unmatched. CDR3 length: 13 amino acids. Germline V gene sequence: CDR1 SGHNT, CDR2 YYREEE (reference sequence). CDR3 coding DNA: TGTGCCAGCGGGGGGGAGGTCGCAGATACGCAGTATTTT. It codes for CASGGEVADTQYF.